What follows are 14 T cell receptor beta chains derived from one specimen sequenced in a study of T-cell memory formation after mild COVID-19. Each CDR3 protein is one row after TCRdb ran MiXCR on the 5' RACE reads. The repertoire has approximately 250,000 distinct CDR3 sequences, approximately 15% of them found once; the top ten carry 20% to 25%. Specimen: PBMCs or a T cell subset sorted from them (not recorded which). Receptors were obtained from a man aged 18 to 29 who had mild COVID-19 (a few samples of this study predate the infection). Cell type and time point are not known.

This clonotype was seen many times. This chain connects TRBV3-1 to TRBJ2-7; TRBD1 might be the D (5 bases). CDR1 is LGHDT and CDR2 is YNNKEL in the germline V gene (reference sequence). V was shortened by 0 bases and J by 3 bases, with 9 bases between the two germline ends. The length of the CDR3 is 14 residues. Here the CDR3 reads CASSQDQGDYEQYV. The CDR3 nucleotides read TGTGCCAGCAGCCAAGATCAAGGGGACTACGAGCAGTACGTC.

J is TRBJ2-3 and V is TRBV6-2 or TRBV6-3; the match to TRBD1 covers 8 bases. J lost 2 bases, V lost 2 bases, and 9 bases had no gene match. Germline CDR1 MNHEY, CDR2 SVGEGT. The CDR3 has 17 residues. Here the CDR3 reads CASSYPPGQAYTDTQYF. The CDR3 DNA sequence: TGTGCCAGCAGTTACCCGCCGGGACAGGCATACACAGATACGCAGTATTTT.

CDR3 bases: TGTGCCAGCAGGACTAGCGGGGGGCCCAACAATGAGCAGTTCTTC. Its protein is CASRTSGGPNNEQFF. The chain joins TRBV2 to TRBJ2-1; 13 bases are a match to TRBD2. The CDR3 length is 15 residues. V lost 6 bases and J lost 5; bases outside the gene matches: 4. The germline V gene encodes CDR1 SNHLY and CDR2 FYNNEI.

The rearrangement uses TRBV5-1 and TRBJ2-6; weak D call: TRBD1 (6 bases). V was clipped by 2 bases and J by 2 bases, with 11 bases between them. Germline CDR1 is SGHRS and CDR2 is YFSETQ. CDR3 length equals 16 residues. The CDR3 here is CASSLQGYAGANVLTF. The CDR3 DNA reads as TGCGCCAGCAGCTTACAGGGCTATGCTGGGGCCAACGTCCTGACTTTC.

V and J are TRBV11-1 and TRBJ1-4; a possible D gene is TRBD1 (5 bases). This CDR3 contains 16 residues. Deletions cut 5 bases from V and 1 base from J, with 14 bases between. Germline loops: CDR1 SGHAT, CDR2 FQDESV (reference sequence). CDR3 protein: CASSPRDSRTNEKLFF. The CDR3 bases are TGTGCCAGCAGCCCGCGGGACTCAAGAACTAATGAAAAACTGTTTTTT.

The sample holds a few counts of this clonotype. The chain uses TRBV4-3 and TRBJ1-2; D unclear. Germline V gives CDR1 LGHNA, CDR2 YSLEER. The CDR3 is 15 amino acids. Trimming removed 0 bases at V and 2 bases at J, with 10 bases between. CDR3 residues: CASSQERTGNYGYTF. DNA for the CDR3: TGCGCCAGCAGCCAAGAACGGACGGGGAACTATGGCTACACCTTC.

The CDR3 DNA is TGTGCCAGCAGCTTAGGGGGACAGCAGCCCCAGCATTTT. Amino acid sequence: CASSLGGQQPQHF. The J gene is TRBJ1-5, the V gene TRBV7-9, with 7 bases lining up with TRBD1. Germline values: CDR1 SEHNR, CDR2 FQNEAQ (reference sequence). The CDR3 extends over 13 amino acids. J was trimmed by 7 bases and V by 1 base; bases with no gene match: 1. Full variable domain (remainder filled in from reference TRBV7-9 and TRBJ1-5): DTGVSQNPRHKITKRGQNVTFRCDPISEHNRLYWYRQTLGQGPEFLTYFQNEAQLEKSRLLSDRFSAERPKGSFSTLEIQRTEQGDSAMYLCASSLGGQQPQHFGDGTRLSIL.

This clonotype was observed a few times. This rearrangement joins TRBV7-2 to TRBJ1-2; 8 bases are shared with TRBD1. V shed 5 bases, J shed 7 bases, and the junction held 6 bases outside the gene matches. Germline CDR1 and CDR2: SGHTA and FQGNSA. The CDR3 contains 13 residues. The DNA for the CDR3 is TGTGCCAGCAGCCCGGACAGGGTTGGTGGCTACACCTTC. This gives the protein CASSPDRVGGYTF. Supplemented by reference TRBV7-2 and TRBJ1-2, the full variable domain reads GAGVSQSPSNKVTEKGKDVELRCDPISGHTALYWYRQSLGQGLEFLIYFQGNSAPDKSGLPSDRFSAERTGGSVSTLTIQRTQQEDSAVYLCASSPDRVGGYTFGSGTRLTVV.

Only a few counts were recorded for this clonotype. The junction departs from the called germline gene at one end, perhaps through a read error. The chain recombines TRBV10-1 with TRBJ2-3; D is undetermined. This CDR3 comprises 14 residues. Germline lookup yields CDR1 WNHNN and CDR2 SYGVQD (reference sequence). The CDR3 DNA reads TGCGCCAGCAGTGACCTTTACCCCACAAATACGCAGTATTTT. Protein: CASSDLYPTNTQYF.

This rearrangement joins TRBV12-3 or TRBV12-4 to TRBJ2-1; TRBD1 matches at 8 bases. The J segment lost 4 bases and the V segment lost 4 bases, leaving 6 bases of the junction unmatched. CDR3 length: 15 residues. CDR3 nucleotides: TGTGCCAGCAGTTCCGGGACAGGCGTTTACAATGAGCAGTTCTTC. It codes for CASSSGTGVYNEQFF.

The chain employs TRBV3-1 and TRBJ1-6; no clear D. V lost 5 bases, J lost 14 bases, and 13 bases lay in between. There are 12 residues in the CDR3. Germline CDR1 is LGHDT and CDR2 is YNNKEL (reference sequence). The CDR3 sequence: CASSSRHFALHF. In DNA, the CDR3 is TGTGCCAGCAGCTCAAGGCACTTTGCCCTCCACTTT. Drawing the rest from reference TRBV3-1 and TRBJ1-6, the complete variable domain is DTAVSQTPKYLVTQMGNDKSIKCEQNLGHDTMYWYKQDSKKFLKIMFSYNNKELIINETVPNRFSPKSPDKAHLNLHINSLELGDSAVYFCASSSRHFALHFGNGTRLTVT.

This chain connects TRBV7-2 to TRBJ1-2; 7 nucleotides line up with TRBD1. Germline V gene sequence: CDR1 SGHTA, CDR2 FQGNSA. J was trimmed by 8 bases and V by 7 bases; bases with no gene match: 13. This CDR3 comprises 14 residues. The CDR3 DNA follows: TGTGCCAGCACCCACCGGGACAGCTATAACGGCTACACCTTC. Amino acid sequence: CASTHRDSYNGYTF.

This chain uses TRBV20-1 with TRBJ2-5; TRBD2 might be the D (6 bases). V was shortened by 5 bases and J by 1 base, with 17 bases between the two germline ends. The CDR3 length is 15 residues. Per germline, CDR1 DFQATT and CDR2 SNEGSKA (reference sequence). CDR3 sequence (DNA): TGCAGTGCTCATTGGGCTAGTAGCGGCCAAGAGACCCAGTACTTC. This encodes CSAHWASSGQETQYF.

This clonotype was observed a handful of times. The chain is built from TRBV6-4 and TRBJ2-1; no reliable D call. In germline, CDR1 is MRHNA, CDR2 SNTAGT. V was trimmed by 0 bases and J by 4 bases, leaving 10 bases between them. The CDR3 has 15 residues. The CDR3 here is CASSDSQVGYNEQFF. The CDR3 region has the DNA TGTGCCAGCAGTGACTCCCAGGTGGGTTACAATGAGCAGTTCTTC.